One sample yielded the 30 T cell receptor beta chains listed below, sequenced in a study of T cells in localized non-small cell lung cancer. The protocol was immunoSEQ multiplex PCR, while the TCRdb copy is restricted to in-frame clones and leaves out a portion. The table includes about 28,000 clones, roughly 90% detected once. The source material was peripheral blood, sampled before any cancer treatment. These receptors were taken from a woman aged 18 to 50 with stage I lung adenocarcinoma.

The J gene is TRBJ2-5, the V gene TRBV21-1; the D call in the table, TRBD1, was not verified against the DNA. TRBV21-1 is recorded as a pseudogene. This CDR3 has 13 residues. The CDR3: CASSIRGQETQYF. DNA of the CDR3: TGTGCCAGCAGCATTAGGGGTCAAGAGACCCAGTACTTC.

V and J are TRBV10-3 and TRBJ2-7; D may correspond to TRBD1 or TRBD2 (5 bases each). CDR3 length equals 16 residues. From germline, CDR1 is ENHRY and CDR2 SYGVKD. Trimming pared 0 bases from V and 0 bases from J, leaving 12 bases between. The CDR3 spells CAISESGVPSSYEQYF. The CDR3 nucleotides are TGTGCCATCAGTGAGTCGGGGGTCCCTAGCTCCTACGAGCAGTACTTC.

The chain links TRBV2 to TRBJ1-5; the D is unclear. Looked up from germline, CDR1 is SNHLY and CDR2 is FYNNEI. CDR3 length equals 14 residues. Trimming removed 0 bases from V and 5 bases from J, with 8 bases in between. The chain's CDR3 is CASSEAAGDQPQHF. The CDR3 DNA reads TGTGCCAGCAGTGAAGCGGCAGGAGATCAGCCCCAGCATTTT.

The rearrangement joins TRBV30 to TRBJ1-1; 7 nucleotides align to TRBD1. Losses at the gene ends were 5 bases for V and 10 bases for J; bases not matched to a gene: 13. Looked up from germline, CDR1 is GTSNPN and CDR2 is SVGIG (reference sequence). This CDR3 has 13 amino acids. The CDR3 reads CAWGGTVGSAAFF. CDR3 DNA: TGTGCCTGGGGGGGGACAGTGGGATCTGCAGCTTTCTTT.

The chain is built from TRBV6-5 and TRBJ1-4; D perhaps matches TRBD1 (6 bases). The CDR3 loop spans 14 amino acids. Looked up from germline, CDR1 is MNHEY and CDR2 is SVGAGI. Trimming removed 6 bases at V and 3 bases at J, with 11 bases between. CDR3 DNA: TGTGCCAGCAGATTGGGGGGCCCTAATGAAAAACTGTTTTTT. Translation gives CASRLGGPNEKLFF.

For the CDR3, the DNA is TGTGCCATCAGTGAGTCCGCGTCGAACACTGAAGCTTTCTTT. Translation: CAISESASNTEAFF. This sequence joins TRBV10-3 and TRBJ1-1; unclear D gene. This CDR3 is 14 amino acids long. Trimming removed 0 bases at V and 1 base at J, with 6 bases between. Per germline, CDR1 ENHRY and CDR2 SYGVKD.

V is TRBV2 and J is TRBJ2-5; no clear D. Germline V gene data show CDR1 as SNHLY and CDR2 as FYNNEI. CDR3 length equals 15 residues. V lost 1 base, J lost 0 bases, and 9 bases lay in between. The CDR3 protein is CASSEGAFDQETQYF. In nucleotides, the CDR3 is TGTGCCAGCAGTGAAGGGGCTTTTGACCAAGAGACCCAGTACTTC.

This clone was seen a single time. V usage is TRBV6-5 and J usage is TRBJ1-1, with a possible D match to TRBD1 (5 bases). The CDR3 runs to 14 residues. Germline-derived CDR1 and CDR2 are MNHEY and SVGAGI. Trimming removed 4 bases at V and 0 bases at J, with 9 bases between. The CDR3 DNA follows: TGTGCCAGCAGTTTCCAGGGCATGAACACTGAAGCTTTCTTT. Translating it yields CASSFQGMNTEAFF.

The chain combines TRBV11-2 with TRBJ1-2, with D tentatively TRBD1 (5 bases). CDR3 size: 13 residues. The germline V gene has CDR1 SGHAT and CDR2 FQNNGV. Trimming took off 4 bases at V and 0 bases at J, with 6 bases between the two ends. CDR3 nucleotide sequence: TGTGCCAGCAGCTCGACAGCTAACTATGGCTACACCTTC. This encodes CASSSTANYGYTF.

The chain couples TRBV5-5 to TRBJ2-5; 8 nucleotides line up with TRBD1. With 4 bases clipped from V and 5 bases from J, the junction kept 13 bases outside the gene matches. Germline assignment: CDR1 SGHKS and CDR2 YYEKEE (reference sequence). CDR3 size: 16 residues. CDR3 nucleotides: TGTGCCAGCAGCCAGATGCAGGGGGCTGGAAGGGAGACCCAGTACTTC. Translation gives CASSQMQGAGRETQYF.

This chain uses TRBV7-3 with TRBJ1-4, with D tentatively TRBD1 (5 bases). Germline loops: CDR1 SGHTA, CDR2 FQGTGA. The germline V and J ends were trimmed by 1 base and 1 base, with 7 bases remaining between them. This CDR3 is 15 amino acids long. DNA for the CDR3: TGTGCCAGCAGCTTAATGGGGGGAACTAATGAAAAACTGTTTTTT. Its translation is CASSLMGGTNEKLFF.

V usage is TRBV11-2 and J usage is TRBJ1-1; possible D gene TRBD1, 6 bases. The CDR3 consists of 16 residues. V was cut by 3 bases and J by 1 base, with 15 bases left in between. Germline CDR1 and CDR2: SGHAT and FQNNGV. CDR3 in amino acids: CASSFRTELPNTEAFF. CDR3 sequence (DNA): TGTGCCAGCAGCTTCCGGACAGAGCTACCGAACACTGAAGCTTTCTTT. Full variable domain (missing parts from reference TRBV11-2 and TRBJ1-1): EAGVAQSPRYKIIEKRQSVAFWCNPISGHATLYWYQQILGQGPKLLIQFQNNGVVDDSQLPKDRFSAERLKGVDSTLKIQPAKLEDSAVYLCASSFRTELPNTEAFFGQGTRLTVV.

The CDR3 sequence is CASSLTGGSYNEQFF. The CDR3 DNA reads as TGTGCCAGCAGCTTAACGGGAGGCTCCTACAATGAGCAGTTCTTC. V usage is TRBV7-2 and J usage is TRBJ2-1; 7 bases align to TRBD2. This CDR3 has 15 residues. The germline CDR1 and CDR2 sequences are SGHTA and FQGNSA. V lost 2 bases, J lost 0 bases, and 1 base stayed unmatched.

The V gene is TRBV7-9, the J gene TRBJ1-1; D unresolved. With 1 base removed from V and 0 bases from J, the gap between germline ends came to 6 bases. The CDR3 totals 14 residues. Germline V lookup: CDR1 SEHNR, CDR2 FQNEAQ (reference sequence). The CDR3 sequence is CASSLDGVNTEAFF. CDR3 coding DNA: TGTGCCAGCAGCTTAGACGGAGTGAACACTGAAGCTTTCTTT.

This chain links TRBV5-1 with TRBJ2-1; D is uncertain. Trimming took 1 base from V and 4 from J, leaving 12 bases between them. The CDR3 loop spans 15 amino acids. Germline CDR1 and CDR2: SGHRS and YFSETQ. This chain's CDR3 is CASSLWADLYNEQFF. CDR3 DNA: TGCGCCAGCAGCTTGTGGGCAGATTTATACAATGAGCAGTTCTTC.

The chain couples TRBV11-1 to TRBJ1-1; D not resolved. The CDR3 has 14 residues. V lost 1 base and J lost 0, with 6 bases in between. CDR1 and CDR2 from the germline V gene are SGHAT and FQDESV (reference sequence). The chain's CDR3 is CASSLDGVNTEAFF. DNA for the CDR3: TGTGCCAGCAGCTTAGACGGAGTGAACACTGAAGCTTTCTTT.

This clone has a single count. The rearrangement links TRBV9 to TRBJ1-5; no reliable D call. CDR1 and CDR2 from the germline V gene are SGDLS and YYNGEE. V shed 0 bases and J shed 0 bases, with 10 bases lying between them. The CDR3 extends over 16 amino acids. The CDR3 is CASSVEGSYSNQPQHF. The CDR3 coding sequence is TGTGCCAGCAGCGTAGAAGGGTCCTATAGCAATCAGCCCCAGCATTTT.

The V and J genes are TRBV5-1 and TRBJ2-2; possible D gene TRBD2, 5 bases. Trimming left V 6 bases short and J 3 bases short, with 21 bases between. The germline gives CDR1 SGHRS, CDR2 YFSETQ. This CDR3 region has 17 residues. Here the CDR3 reads CASTNLPGIKDTGELFF. The CDR3 nucleotides are TGCGCCAGCACCAATCTTCCCGGGATAAAGGACACCGGGGAGCTGTTTTTT.

This clone was recorded only once. The chain recombines TRBV5-1 with TRBJ2-5; unclear D gene. The CDR3 spans 13 residues. CDR1 SGHRS and CDR2 YFSETQ come from the germline V gene. Trimming stripped 7 bases from V and 5 bases from J, with 15 bases between. The CDR3 region has the DNA TGCGCCAGCGGCCAGAGGATGGGGGAGACCCAGTACTTC. Translation gives CASGQRMGETQYF. Based on the CDR3 plus reference TRBV5-1 and TRBJ2-5, the full variable domain is KAGVTQTPRYLIKTRGQQVTLSCSPISGHRSVSWYQQTPGQGLQFLFEYFSETQRNKGNFPGRFSGRQFSNSRSEMNVSTLELGDSALYLCASGQRMGETQYFGPGTRLLVL.

The chain carries TRBV2 and TRBJ2-5; 11 bases are a match to TRBD2. The V gene's germline CDR1 is SNHLY and CDR2 FYNNEI. This CDR3 has 15 amino acids. The V gene end was trimmed by 6 bases and the J gene end by 2 bases; junction bases not matched to a gene: 5. The CDR3 sequence: CASRRGLAAQETQYF. DNA for the CDR3: TGTGCCAGCAGGAGGGGACTAGCGGCGCAAGAGACCCAGTACTTC.

V gene TRBV11-2 combines with J gene TRBJ1-1; D not resolved. The CDR3 is 12 residues long. Germline V gene data show CDR1 as SGHAT and CDR2 as FQNNGV. The V gene lost 3 bases and the J gene lost 3 bases, with 5 bases spanning the gap. The CDR3 coding sequence is TGTGCCAGCAGCTTGAGGGACACTGAAGCTTTCTTT. Amino acid sequence: CASSLRDTEAFF.

The J gene is TRBJ2-1, the V gene TRBV7-2; the match to TRBD2 covers 11 bases. The CDR3 is 16 residues long. Per germline, CDR1 SGHTA and CDR2 FQGNSA. V shed 1 base, J shed 5 bases, and the junction held 4 bases outside the gene matches. This CDR3 reads CASSLVGTSGHNEQFF. CDR3 in DNA: TGTGCCAGCAGCTTAGTCGGGACTAGCGGCCACAATGAGCAGTTCTTC.

The CDR3 nucleotides read TGTGCCTGTTTCGGACAGTCCACAGATACGCAGTATTTT. As protein: CACFGQSTDTQYF. V and J are TRBV30 and TRBJ2-3, with TRBD1 as a possible D gene (6 bases). V was pared by 6 bases and J by 2 bases, with 12 bases between. CDR1 and CDR2 (germline): GTSNPN, SVGIG (reference sequence). The length of the CDR3 is 13 residues.

The chain recombines TRBV10-3 with TRBJ2-3, with D perhaps being TRBD1 or TRBD2 (5 bases each). Per germline, CDR1 ENHRY and CDR2 SYGVKD. Between the trimmed V and J ends, which lost 6 bases and 1 base, there was a span of 14 bases. The CDR3 has 15 residues. CDR3 residues: CAISPLQGGTDTQYF. The CDR3 region has the DNA TGTGCCATCAGCCCCCTTCAGGGAGGCACAGATACGCAGTATTTT.

The gene calls are TRBV19 and TRBJ2-1; 8 bases are shared with TRBD2. This CDR3 contains 14 residues. After removal of 2 bases from V and 8 bases from J, the junction contained 5 bases not matched to a gene. Looked up from germline, CDR1 is LNHDA and CDR2 is SQIVND (reference sequence). The CDR3 bases are TGTGCCAGTAGTATAACGGGAGGGCCGGATGAGCAGTTCTTC. This encodes CASSITGGPDEQFF.

The V call is TRBV7-3, the J call TRBJ2-2, with D unclear. Germline CDR1 reads SGHTA; CDR2 reads FQGTGA. V was shortened by 1 base and J by 4 bases, with 22 bases between the two germline ends. CDR3 length: 19 amino acids. CDR3 amino acids: CASSLSGFEWLESTGELFF. CDR3 nucleotides: TGTGCCAGCAGCTTAAGTGGTTTCGAGTGGCTCGAGAGCACCGGGGAGCTGTTTTTT.

This clone was seen a handful of times. The V and J genes are TRBV6-1 and TRBJ1-5; a possible D gene is TRBD1 (5 bases). In germline, CDR1 is MNHNS, CDR2 SASEGT. CDR3 length: 12 residues. V shed 6 bases and J shed 6 bases, with 9 bases lying between them. CDR3 protein: CASRGTSQPQHF. CDR3 in DNA: TGTGCCAGCAGGGGGACGAGTCAGCCCCAGCATTTT.

This clone was detected only once. The V and J genes are TRBV7-2 and TRBJ2-1, with 10 bases identical to TRBD2. After removal of 6 bases from V and 8 bases from J, the junction contained 10 bases not matched to a gene. CDR3 length: 15 residues. In germline, CDR1 is SGHTA, CDR2 FQGNSA. The CDR3 loop reads CASRQWVAGGDEQFF. As DNA, the CDR3 is TGTGCCAGCAGGCAGTGGGTAGCGGGAGGAGATGAGCAGTTCTTC.

This clone was counted a single time. V is TRBV10-3 and J is TRBJ2-1; 10 bases map to TRBD2. Unmatched junction bases numbered 9, after V lost 0 bases and J lost 10 bases. Germline CDR1 ENHRY, CDR2 SYGVKD. This CDR3 is 16 amino acids long. CDR3 in amino acids: CAISESGLAGVVEQFF. The CDR3 bases are TGTGCCATCAGTGAGTCAGGGCTAGCGGGAGTCGTCGAGCAGTTCTTC.

CDR3: CASSVVGSSYNEQFF. The CDR3 DNA reads as TGTGCCAGCAGCGTAGTCGGGAGCTCCTACAATGAGCAGTTCTTC. This chain links TRBV9 with TRBJ2-1; TRBD2 might be the D (6 bases). This CDR3 spans 15 amino acids. In germline, CDR1 is SGDLS, CDR2 YYNGEE. Between the trimmed V and J ends, which lost 0 bases and 0 bases, there was a span of 7 bases.